Listed below are T cell receptor beta chains from one sample, sequenced in a study of early T cells in non-severe SARS-CoV-2 infection. TCRdb ran MiXCR on the 5' RACE reads and lists one entry per CDR3 protein. Of tens of thousands of distinct CDR3 sequences in the sample, over 3.5% were seen once. Sequenced material: whole blood. All receptors derive from an adult who was a healthcare worker with PCR-confirmed SARS-CoV-2 infection or an uninfected control (not recorded which). CDR3s include the opening cysteine and the closing phenylalanine or tryptophan. A D gene is named only where the DNA matches it firmly. Clone size is stated in some rows and not others, as once, few, many or a class when expanded.

CDR3	DNA	D	size	J	V	length
CAISERDITGELFF	TGTGCCATCAGTGAGAGGGACATCACCGGGGAGCTGTTTTTT	.	many	TRBJ2-2	TRBV10-3	14
CASSLARDRSYEQYF	TGTGCCAGCAGCTTAGCCCGGGACAGGTCCTACGAGCAGTACTTC	TRBD1	many	TRBJ2-7	TRBV7-8	15
CASSPGQAPRDEKLFF	TGCGCCAGCAGCCCGGGACAGGCCCCCCGAGATGAAAAACTGTTTTTT	TRBD1	many	TRBJ1-4	TRBV5-1	16
CASSLVLAGGPRTQYF	TGTGCCAGCAGCTTAGTTCTAGCGGGAGGGCCTAGGACCCAGTACTTC	TRBD2	many	TRBJ2-5	TRBV7-2	16
CASSYSTASGNTIYF	TGTGCCAGCAGTTACTCGACAGCCTCTGGAAACACCATATATTTT	.	many	TRBJ1-3	TRBV6-6	15
CASSFRGRSGTEAFF	TGTGCCAGCAGTTTCCGGGGGAGGTCGGGCACTGAAGCTTTCTTT	.	many	TRBJ1-1	TRBV28	15
CASSYRNTEAFF	TGTGCCAGCAGTTACAGGAACACTGAAGCTTTCTTT	.	many	TRBJ1-1	TRBV6-6	12
CSTVRGTDTQYF	TGCAGCACTGTCCGGGGGACAGATACGCAGTATTTT	.	many	TRBJ2-3	TRBV29-1	12
CASSEALGGETQYF	TGTGCCAGCAGTGAAGCCTTGGGAGGGGAGACCCAGTACTTC	TRBD2	few	TRBJ2-5	TRBV6-1	14
CASSNQGAPYEQYF	TGTGCCAGCAGTAATCAGGGAGCCCCCTACGAGCAGTACTTC	.	many	TRBJ2-7	TRBV12-3/TRBV12-4	14
CASSPGLSYNEQFF	TGCGCCAGCAGCCCGGGACTCTCCTACAATGAGCAGTTCTTC	.	many	TRBJ2-1	TRBV4-1	14
CASSRGDNNSPLHF	TGTGCCAGCAGCAGGGGGGACAATAATTCACCCCTCCACTTT	.	many	TRBJ1-6	TRBV7-9	14
CSARMGPPVTFF	TGCAGTGCTAGGATGGGGCCGCCCGTGACTTTCTTT	.	few	TRBJ1-1	TRBV20-1	12
CASSDRASGYTF	TGTGCCAGTAGTGACAGGGCCAGTGGCTACACCTTC	TRBD1	few	TRBJ1-2	TRBV19	12
CASSSGTSGAQETQYF	TGTGCCAGCAGCTCCGGGACTAGCGGGGCCCAAGAGACCCAGTACTTC	TRBD2	few	TRBJ2-5	TRBV7-6	16
CASSPQGVAGAVDTQYF	TGTGCCAGCAGCCCACAAGGGGTAGCGGGAGCTGTAGATACGCAGTATTTT	TRBD2	many	TRBJ2-3	TRBV4-2	17
CSARTGGPNEQFF	TGCAGTGCTAGGACGGGAGGGCCGAATGAGCAGTTCTTC	TRBD2	many	TRBJ2-1	TRBV20-1	13
CASRSGVGQPQHF	TGCGCCAGCAGGTCAGGGGTTGGACAGCCCCAGCATTTT	.	many	TRBJ1-5	TRBV10-2	13
CSARGTGGKKLFF	TGCAGTGCTAGGGGGACAGGCGGGAAAAAACTGTTTTTT	TRBD1	many	TRBJ1-4	TRBV20-1	13
CASSKVSRGCTEAFF	TGTGCCAGCAGCAAAGTATCGAGGGGTTGTACTGAAGCTTTCTTT	.	few	TRBJ1-1	TRBV21-1	15
CASSMGSNTGELFF	TGCGCCAGCAGTATGGGGTCGAACACCGGGGAGCTGTTTTTT	.	many	TRBJ2-2	TRBV5-1	14
CASSKDRGRGEAFF	TGTGCCAGCAGCAAGGACAGGGGGCGAGGCGAAGCTTTCTTT	TRBD1	many	TRBJ1-1	TRBV14	14
CSASAQETQYF	TGCAGTGCTAGTGCCCAAGAGACCCAGTACTTC	.	many	TRBJ2-5	TRBV20-1	11
CASTMLAGFYYNEQFF	TGTGCCAGCACTATGCTAGCGGGATTCTACTACAATGAGCAGTTCTTC	TRBD2	many	TRBJ2-1	TRBV2	16
CASSQDGLAKNIQYF	TGCGCCAGCAGCCAAGACGGACTAGCTAAAAACATTCAGTACTTC	TRBD2	many	TRBJ2-4	TRBV4-3	15
CASSLAGGRITEAFF	TGTGCCAGCAGTTTAGCCGGGGGACGGATCACTGAAGCTTTCTTT	.	many	TRBJ1-1	TRBV12-3/TRBV12-4	15
CASSLRPGPNLNTEAFF	TGTGCCAGCAGCTTACGACCCGGACCGAATTTGAACACTGAAGCTTTCTTT	.	many	TRBJ1-1	TRBV13	17
CASSLMPSGLAGAPGSSTDTQYF	TGTGCCAGCAGTTTGATGCCGTCGGGACTAGCGGGAGCCCCAGGTTCTAGCACAGATACGCAGTATTTT	TRBD2	many	TRBJ2-3	TRBV12-3/TRBV12-4	23
CASSTSLASDTQYF	TGTGCCAGCAGCACCTCACTAGCGTCAGATACGCAGTATTTT	TRBD2	many	TRBJ2-3	TRBV7-2	14
CASTSGTGYTGELFF	TGTGCCAGCACATCGGGGACAGGGTACACCGGGGAGCTGTTTTTT	TRBD1	few	TRBJ2-2	TRBV14	15
CASSQIVQEQFF	TGTGCCAGCAGCCAAATAGTGCAAGAGCAGTTCTTC	.	many	TRBJ2-1	TRBV11-2	12
CASNRLGQVNNSPLHF	TGTGCCAGCAACAGACTCGGACAGGTTAATAATTCACCCCTCCACTTT	TRBD1	.	TRBJ1-6	TRBV7-9	16
CASRETRATDTQYF	TGTGCCAGTAGAGAAACGCGCGCTACAGATACGCAGTATTTT	.	many	TRBJ2-3	TRBV19	14
CASSLFLAGSTDTQYF	TGTGCCAGCAGTTTATTTCTAGCGGGGAGCACAGATACGCAGTATTTT	TRBD2	once	TRBJ2-3	TRBV28	16
CAISDGQGSYGYTF	TGTGCCATCAGTGACGGGCAGGGAAGCTATGGCTACACCTTC	.	many	TRBJ1-2	TRBV10-3	14
CASKSGTYNEQFF	TGTGCCAGCAAGAGCGGAACATACAATGAGCAGTTCTTC	.	few	TRBJ2-1	TRBV27	13
CASSSPGRPYGYTF	TGTGCCAGCAGCTCCCCCGGGCGGCCCTATGGCTACACCTTC	.	many	TRBJ1-2	TRBV7-2	14
CASDGTSRYNEQFF	TGTGCTAGTGATGGGACTAGCAGGTACAATGAGCAGTTCTTC	TRBD2	many	TRBJ2-1	TRBV12-5	14
CASSPSGTLSYNEQFF	TGCGCCAGCAGCCCTAGCGGTACCCTCTCCTACAATGAGCAGTTCTTC	TRBD2	many	TRBJ2-1	TRBV4-3	16
CSARERTANEKLFF	TGCAGTGCTAGAGAGAGGACAGCTAATGAAAAACTGTTTTTT	.	many	TRBJ1-4	TRBV20-1	14
CASSLGQVKFEKLFF	TGTGCCAGCAGTTTAGGGCAGGTCAAATTTGAAAAACTGTTTTTT	.	few	TRBJ1-4	TRBV27	15
CASSPDRGQAFF	TGTGCCAGCTCACCAGACAGGGGGCAAGCTTTCTTT	TRBD1	few	TRBJ1-1	TRBV18	12
CASSLESGPRGQFF	TGTGCCAGCAGCTTAGAAAGCGGCCCGAGGGGGCAGTTCTTC	.	.	TRBJ2-1	TRBV11-2	14
CASSPFVTSGANVLTF	TGTGCCAGCAGTCCTTTTGTAACCTCTGGGGCCAACGTCCTGACTTTC	.	medium-sized	TRBJ2-6	TRBV7-9	16
CASSPRTEKVDTQYF	TGTGCCAGCAGCCCCAGGACGGAGAAAGTGGATACGCAGTATTTT	.	many	TRBJ2-3	TRBV7-9	15
CSARDQAPDTDTQYF	TGCAGTGCTAGAGATCAGGCACCAGACACAGATACGCAGTATTTT	.	many	TRBJ2-3	TRBV20-1	15
CASSEAARTDTQYF	TGTGCCAGCAGTGAAGCGGCCCGCACAGATACGCAGTATTTT	.	many	TRBJ2-3	TRBV6-1	14
CASSWDILGNTEAFF	TGTGCCAGCAGTTGGGACATTCTGGGGAACACTGAAGCTTTCTTT	.	many	TRBJ1-1	TRBV6-2/TRBV6-3	15
CASAATHNEQFF	TGTGCCAGCGCGGCTACCCACAATGAGCAGTTCTTC	.	many	TRBJ2-1	TRBV6-1	12